Following are 29 T cell receptor beta chains from one sample sequenced in a study of technical replicates of blood from a handful of donors. The data were produced by immunoSEQ multiplex PCR, yet TCRdb's version contains in-frame clones alone and is incomplete. Of 65,000 to 95,000 clones in the sample, 95% to 98% were seen once. The sequencing input was T cells isolated from PBMCs. The receptors stem from a human donor in good health.

The CDR3: CASSKVGSSEAFF. In DNA form, the CDR3 reads TGTGCCAGCAGCAAAGTCGGGAGCAGTGAAGCTTTCTTT. The chain recombines TRBV21-1 with TRBJ1-1. TRBV21-1 is marked as a pseudogene. The CDR3 covers 13 residues.

This chain uses TRBV27 with TRBJ2-1, with D possibly being TRBD1 (6 bases). In germline, CDR1 is MNHEY, CDR2 SMNVEV (reference sequence). V dropped 5 bases and J dropped 2 bases, with 10 bases sitting between them. The CDR3 sequence is 14 residues long. CDR3 amino acids: CASSTGTPYNEQFF. Written as DNA, the CDR3 is TGTGCCAGCAGTACCGGGACACCCTACAATGAGCAGTTCTTC.

The rearrangement uses TRBV10-3 and TRBJ2-7; the D gene is possibly TRBD1 (5 bases). The CDR3 loop spans 11 amino acids. V lost 10 bases to trimming and J lost 3 bases, with 10 bases between them. Germline assignment: CDR1 ENHRY and CDR2 SYGVKD. Here the CDR3 DNA reads TGTGCCACCAGGCAGGGCTACGAGCAGTACTTC. Its translation: CATRQGYEQYF.

This sequence joins TRBV27 and TRBJ2-5; D is ambiguous. This CDR3 comprises 14 residues. Looked up from germline, CDR1 is MNHEY and CDR2 is SMNVEV (reference sequence). V gave up 2 bases and J gave up 5 bases, with 12 bases separating them. CDR3 sequence: CASSLTSTGETQYF. CDR3 in DNA: TGTGCCAGCAGTTTAACCAGTACCGGGGAGACCCAGTACTTC.

This clone has a handful of counts. The genes are TRBV2 and TRBJ1-5, with D hard to call. Trimming took off 3 bases at V and 4 bases at J, with 10 bases between the two ends. The germline V gene encodes CDR1 SNHLY and CDR2 FYNNEI. The CDR3 has 14 amino acids. Here the CDR3 reads CASSDRTGNQPQHF. As DNA, the CDR3 is TGTGCCAGCAGTGATAGAACGGGGAATCAGCCCCAGCATTTT.

The chain combines TRBV5-1 with TRBJ1-1, with D possibly matching TRBD1 (5 bases). The CDR3 is made up of 12 amino acids. Germline-derived CDR1 and CDR2 are SGHRS and YFSETQ. V lost 7 bases, J lost 5 bases, and 12 bases lay in between. DNA for the CDR3: TGCGCCAGCGCTATCGGGGGAACTGAAGCTTTCTTT. Protein: CASAIGGTEAFF.

The V and J genes are TRBV15 and TRBJ1-5; D ambiguous. The germline V gene encodes CDR1 LNHNV and CDR2 YYDKDF (reference sequence). The CDR3 consists of 13 residues. With 0 bases removed from V and 3 bases from J, the gap between germline ends came to 3 bases. CDR3 sequence: CATSRDHNQPQHF. The CDR3, as DNA: TGTGCCACCAGCAGAGATCACAATCAGCCCCAGCATTTT.

The chain uses TRBV4-1 and TRBJ2-2; 8 bases align to TRBD1. The junction had 4 bases not matched to a gene; V was cut back by 3 bases and J by 7 bases. Germline V gene sequence: CDR1 MGHRA, CDR2 YSYEKL. There are 14 residues in the CDR3. The CDR3 region has the DNA TGCGCCAGCAGCCAGCCGGGACAGGTCGGGGAGCTGTTTTTT. It translates to CASSQPGQVGELFF.

The J gene is TRBJ1-3, the V gene TRBV5-1; D gene ambiguous. Trimming shortened V by 0 bases and J by 0 bases, and 10 bases separated the two germline ends. CDR1 is SGHRS, CDR2 YFSETQ, per germline. The CDR3 consists of 16 residues. CDR3 loop: CASSLVPGFSGNTIYF. The CDR3 DNA is TGCGCCAGCAGCTTGGTCCCAGGTTTCTCTGGAAACACCATATATTTT.

V usage is TRBV16 and J usage is TRBJ1-5; D gene ambiguous. Trimming shortened V by 2 bases and J by 2 bases, and 19 bases separated the two germline ends. There are 18 residues in the CDR3. Germline V gene sequence: CDR1 KGHSY, CDR2 FQNENV. The CDR3, as DNA: TGTGCCAGCAGCCAACGCGGTCCCCGGGGAAGTGGCAATCAGCCCCAGCATTTT. This translates into CASSQRGPRGSGNQPQHF.

This chain connects TRBV5-1 to TRBJ2-3; TRBD2 agrees at 9 bases. Germline V gene data show CDR1 as SGHRS and CDR2 as YFSETQ. There are 16 residues in the CDR3. V was pared by 0 bases and J by 3 bases, with 5 bases of the junction left unmatched. CDR3 DNA: TGCGCCAGCAGCTTGGCGGGGCTAGCGGGAACAGATACGCAGTATTTT. Protein: CASSLAGLAGTDTQYF.

The V call is TRBV5-1, the J call TRBJ1-2; D may be TRBD1 (6 bases). Deletions cut 4 bases from V and 8 bases from J, with 24 bases between. CDR1 and CDR2 (germline): SGHRS, YFSETQ. This CDR3 contains 16 residues. The CDR3 DNA follows: TGCGCCAGCAGCCCCCGGGACATAGAGAGCCCCCCAGGCTACACCTTC. Translating it yields CASSPRDIESPPGYTF.

The chain has TRBV30 and TRBJ1-5; 9 bases align to TRBD1. The trim removed 3 bases at V and 0 bases at J, leaving 6 bases unmatched. The CDR3 runs 16 residues. Germline V gene data show CDR1 as GTSNPN and CDR2 as SVGIG (reference sequence). Here the CDR3 DNA reads TGTGCCTGGAGCCGGGACAGGGATTATAGCAATCAGCCCCAGCATTTT. This translates into CAWSRDRDYSNQPQHF.

V is TRBV28 and J is TRBJ1-2; possibly TRBD1 for D (6 bases). CDR3 length equals 15 residues. CDR1 MDHEN and CDR2 SYDVKM come from the germline V gene. With 2 bases removed from V and 5 bases from J, the gap between germline ends came to 15 bases. This CDR3 reads CASSLAQGIRYGYTF. The CDR3 bases are TGTGCCAGCAGTTTAGCACAGGGCATCCGGTATGGCTACACCTTC.

The chain recombines TRBV5-1 with TRBJ2-7; a possible D gene is TRBD2 (6 bases). Germline loops: CDR1 SGHRS, CDR2 YFSETQ. V was trimmed by 4 bases and J by 0 bases, leaving 17 bases between them. The CDR3 has 16 residues. The CDR3 is CASSPLMSGPSYEQYF. CDR3 in DNA: TGCGCCAGCAGCCCTCTTATGAGCGGGCCCTCCTACGAGCAGTACTTC.

The V and J genes are TRBV27 and TRBJ2-7; 9 bases are a match to TRBD1. Germline trimming cut 2 bases from V and 1 base from J; bases unmatched to any gene: 3. The length of the CDR3 is 15 residues. Germline V lookup: CDR1 MNHEY, CDR2 SMNVEV (reference sequence). Here the CDR3 DNA reads TGTGCCAGCAGTTTAGGGACAGGGCCTTCCTACGAGCAGTACTTC. Protein product: CASSLGTGPSYEQYF.

The chain joins TRBV11-2 to TRBJ2-1; D unclear. Germline values: CDR1 SGHAT, CDR2 FQNNGV. This CDR3 comprises 16 residues. The ends were cut back, 3 bases at V and 5 bases at J, with 17 bases in the middle. DNA for the CDR3: TGTGCCAGCAGCTTTTTGACGGGTCGTGGCCACAATGAGCAGTTCTTC. Translation gives CASSFLTGRGHNEQFF.

V and J are TRBV4-2 and TRBJ1-3, with 11 positions matching TRBD1. The CDR3 extends over 17 amino acids. Germline-derived CDR1 and CDR2 are LGHNA and YNFKEQ. The V gene end was trimmed by 4 bases and the J gene end by 0 bases; junction bases not matched to a gene: 5. The CDR3 DNA follows: TGTGCCAGCAGCCTGTACGGGACAGGGGGCTCTGGAAACACCATATATTTT. Its protein is CASSLYGTGGSGNTIYF.

The chain employs TRBV29-1 and TRBJ2-7; possible D gene TRBD2, 6 bases. The CDR3 extends over 13 amino acids. Germline lookup yields CDR1 SQVTM and CDR2 ANQGSEA. Trimming shortened V by 1 base and J by 4 bases, and 11 bases separated the two germline ends. CDR3 loop: CSVEVTGVYEQYF. The CDR3 DNA reads as TGCAGCGTTGAAGTCACGGGGGTGTACGAGCAGTACTTC.

A single count supports this clone. The chain uses TRBV7-6 and TRBJ1-4, with D maybe TRBD1 (6 bases). This CDR3 contains 14 residues. Germline V gene data show CDR1 as SGHVS and CDR2 as FNYEAQ. Trimming removed 8 bases at V and 0 bases at J, with 10 bases between. The CDR3 protein is CASGDRTTNEKLFF. CDR3 DNA: TGTGCCAGCGGCGACAGGACAACTAATGAAAAACTGTTTTTT.

This clone has a single count. The chain employs TRBV6-4 and TRBJ1-4, with D perhaps TRBD1 (6 bases). The CDR3 runs 14 residues. Trimming removed 6 bases at V and 6 bases at J, with 14 bases between. Per the germline V gene, CDR1 is MRHNA and CDR2 is SNTAGT. This CDR3 is CASRRTVEDEKLFF. The CDR3 coding sequence is TGTGCCAGCAGGAGGACAGTCGAAGATGAAAAACTGTTTTTT.

The V gene is TRBV21-1, the J gene TRBJ1-1. TRBV21-1 constitutes a pseudogene. This CDR3 region has 18 residues. CDR3 nucleotide sequence: TGTGCCAGCAGCAAAGGAATTAATAGCACACTTATGAACACTGAAGCTTTCTTT. Translation gives CASSKGINSTLMNTEAFF.

The V and J genes are TRBV2 and TRBJ2-7, with D perhaps TRBD1 (6 bases). The V end was cut by 1 base, the J end by 3 bases, with 10 bases between. From germline, CDR1 is SNHLY and CDR2 FYNNEI. The CDR3 has 14 residues. This chain's CDR3 is CASSEDWDNYEQYF. CDR3 DNA: TGTGCCAGCAGTGAAGATTGGGACAACTACGAGCAGTACTTC.

The chain recombines TRBV10-2 with TRBJ2-5; TRBD1 might be the D (5 bases). V lost 1 base and J lost 7, with 7 bases in between. In germline, CDR1 is WSHSY, CDR2 SAAADI. There are 12 residues in the CDR3. CDR3 sequence (DNA): TGCGCCAGCAGTGAGTGGGGCCCGACCCAGTACTTC. This codes for CASSEWGPTQYF.

J is TRBJ2-3 and V is TRBV27; 12 bases fit TRBD2. V dropped 1 base and J dropped 1; count of bases not matched to a gene: 3. The CDR3 is 17 amino acids. Germline CDR1 reads MNHEY; CDR2 reads SMNVEV (reference sequence). The CDR3 loop reads CASSLWWTSGGTDTQYF. The CDR3 nucleotides are TGTGCCAGCAGTTTATGGTGGACTAGCGGGGGCACAGATACGCAGTATTTT.

The chain links TRBV11-1 to TRBJ1-6, with D perhaps TRBD1 (6 bases). Per germline, CDR1 SGHAT and CDR2 FQDESV (reference sequence). Trimming pared 4 bases from V and 10 bases from J, leaving 14 bases between. The CDR3 contains 14 residues. The CDR3 nucleotides are TGTGCCAGCAGCTCAGCCAGGGGCCGATCACCCCTCCACTTT. Its translation is CASSSARGRSPLHF.

V gene TRBV7-9 combines with J gene TRBJ2-2; TRBD1 matches 10 bases. CDR3 length: 17 residues. The V gene's germline CDR1 is SEHNR and CDR2 FQNEAQ (reference sequence). Germline trimming cut 8 bases from V and 0 bases from J; bases unmatched to any gene: 9. The CDR3, as DNA: TGTGCCAGCTTCGGACAGGGGGGGCAGACGAACACCGGGGAGCTGTTTTTT. This encodes CASFGQGGQTNTGELFF. Full variable domain (rest looked up from reference TRBV7-9 and TRBJ2-2): DTGVSQNPRHKITKRGQNVTFRCDPISEHNRLYWYRQTLGQGPEFLTYFQNEAQLEKSRLLSDRFSAERPKGSFSTLEIQRTEQGDSAMYLCASFGQGGQTNTGELFFGEGSRLTVL.

V is TRBV5-6 and J is TRBJ2-3, with D perhaps TRBD2 (6 bases). This CDR3 has 16 amino acids. V was trimmed by 4 bases and J by 3 bases, leaving 18 bases between them. The germline gives CDR1 SGHDT, CDR2 YYEEEE. The CDR3 DNA is TGTGCCAGCAGCCGACACGGGACTGGAAAAACAGATACGCAGTATTTT. Protein: CASSRHGTGKTDTQYF.

The chain has TRBV4-1 and TRBJ2-1, with D maybe TRBD2 (6 bases). Per the germline V gene, CDR1 is MGHRA and CDR2 is YSYEKL. Trimming shortened V by 1 base and J by 4 bases, and 8 bases separated the two germline ends. This CDR3 is built from 14 residues. DNA of the CDR3: TGCGCCAGCAGCCAAGGGAGCGGGTACAATGAGCAGTTCTTC. It specifies CASSQGSGYNEQFF.